The subject of this entry is one T cell receptor (beta chain). CDR1 is GTSNPN and CDR2 is SVGIG in the germline V gene (reference sequence). The germline V and J ends were trimmed by 2 bases and 8 bases, with 18 bases remaining between them. The CDR3 covers 15 residues. This specimen comes from a study of cytomegalovirus exposure and HLA in healthy donors. Primers included in the PCR were 60 Vbeta and 13 Jbeta primers. Generated by immunoSEQ multiplex PCR, the TCRdb table keeps only in-frame clones and is missing some. The data show about 150,000 clones, around three fifths seen once. This clonotype was sampled from a woman aged 25 to 39 in good health and CMV-seropositive. The source material was PBMCs. The chain links TRBV30 to TRBJ1-4; D gene unclear. CDR3 sequence: CAWSLAGALLEKLFF. In DNA, the CDR3 is TGTGCCTGGAGTCTAGCTGGTGCGCTGTTGGAAAAACTGTTTTTT.